The source of this T cell receptor (beta chain) is a study of cytomegalovirus exposure and HLA in healthy donors. CDR1 MDHEN and CDR2 SYDVKM come from the germline V gene. The CDR3 spans 18 residues. V gave up 6 bases and J gave up 0 bases; unmatched junction bases: 14. The PCR had 60 Vbeta and 13 Jbeta primers. The protocol was immunoSEQ multiplex PCR, while the TCRdb copy is restricted to in-frame clones and leaves out a portion. The table includes more than 85,000 clones, around 73% detected once. Sequencing used PBMCs. The chain combines TRBV28 with TRBJ2-1, with 7 bases matching TRBD1. The TCR comes from a man younger than 40 in good health and CMV-seronegative. CDR3 region: CASRPTRGQDSSYNEQFF. CDR3 DNA sequence: TGTGCCAGCAGACCAACTAGGGGGCAGGATAGCTCCTACAATGAGCAGTTCTTC.